The 18 T cell receptor beta chains presented below share a single source sample, sequenced in a study of molecular identifiers for immune sequencing clone quantification. MiXCR, run by TCRdb on the PCR reads, gives a single entry per CDR3 protein. Of just under 65,000 distinct CDR3 sequences detected, around 19% appear once; the ten largest clones hold more than 1.4%. The sample comprised naive CD8+ T cells from blood, with Jurkat cell RNA spiked in. The sample's subset: FACS-sorted CD8+CD4-CCR7+CD45RA+ naive T cells. Source of these receptors: a human donor in good health. Some libraries in this study had Jurkat cell RNA spiked in.

In this sample, this clonotype turned up many times. The rearrangement joins TRBV4-1 to TRBJ2-1, with a possible D match to TRBD2 (5 bases). Germline V CDR1 and CDR2: MGHRA, YSYEKL. The V end was cut by 0 bases, the J end by 3 bases, with 6 bases between. CDR3 size: 14 residues. CDR3 amino acids: CASSQETSYNEQFF. The CDR3 DNA follows: TGCGCCAGCAGCCAAGAAACTAGCTACAATGAGCAGTTCTTC.

Points on this clonotype: A read error may produce the germline difference seen at one junction end. V usage is TRBV2 and J usage is TRBJ2-7; TRBD1 is a possible D gene (5 bases). This CDR3 spans 15 amino acids. Germline lookup yields CDR1 SNHLY and CDR2 FYNNEI. Written as DNA, the CDR3 is TGTGCCAGCAGCGAAGGACATCCTAACGCATACGAGCAGTACTTC. Translation: CASSEGHPNAYEQYF. Based on the CDR3 plus reference TRBV2 and TRBJ2-7, the full variable domain is EPEVTQTPSHQVTQMGQEVILRCVPISNHLYFYWYRQILGQKVEFLVSFYNNEISEKSEIFDDQFSVERPDGSNFTLKIRSTKLEDSAMYFCASSEGHPNAYEQYFGPGTRLTVT.

Many counts were recorded for this clonotype. The V call is TRBV12-3 or TRBV12-4, the J call TRBJ1-2, with 8 bases matching TRBD1. Unmatched junction bases numbered 4, after V lost 5 bases and J lost 5 bases. The CDR3 has 13 amino acids. This chain's CDR3 is CASSPGGPYGYTF. The CDR3 region has the DNA TGTGCCAGCAGTCCAGGGGGCCCTTATGGCTACACCTTC.

This clonotype was counted at least ten times. V is TRBV27 and J is TRBJ1-3, with unresolved D. CDR3 length: 11 residues. Trimming stripped 4 bases from V and 2 bases from J, with 0 bases between. CDR1 is MNHEY, CDR2 SMNVEV, per germline (reference sequence). CDR3 in DNA: TGTGCCAGCAGTTCTGGAAACACCATATATTTT. Its translation: CASSSGNTIYF.

This clonotype was seen at least ten times. This chain uses TRBV28 with TRBJ2-3; D is perhaps TRBD2 (5 bases). V lost 6 bases, J lost 2 bases, and 18 bases lay in between. The CDR3 spans 16 residues. Per germline, CDR1 MDHEN and CDR2 SYDVKM. This CDR3 is CASSPGSEINTDTQYF. In nucleotides, the CDR3 is TGTGCCAGCAGCCCGGGGAGCGAGATAAACACAGATACGCAGTATTTT.

At least ten counts were recorded for this clonotype. The chain joins TRBV28 to TRBJ1-1, with 7 nucleotides matching TRBD1. V shed 6 bases and J 0 bases; nucleotides not matched to a gene: 10. The germline CDR1 and CDR2 sequences are MDHEN and SYDVKM. There are 16 residues in the CDR3. CDR3 in DNA: TGTGCCAGCAGCACCGGGACAGAATATCTGAACACTGAAGCTTTCTTT. It is translated as CASSTGTEYLNTEAFF.

This clonotype was picked up many times. The V gene is TRBV20-1, the J gene TRBJ2-7; 7 bases agree with TRBD1. Germline V gene data show CDR1 as DFQATT and CDR2 as SNEGSKA (reference sequence). The CDR3 covers 17 residues. The V gene end was trimmed by 2 bases and the J gene end by 4 bases; junction bases not matched to a gene: 17. The CDR3 coding sequence is TGCAGTGCTAGACAACCCGGCCCGGGACAGACAAGATACGAGCAGTACTTC. It translates to CSARQPGPGQTRYEQYF.

The V call is TRBV7-6, the J call TRBJ1-4; weak D call: TRBD1 (6 bases). Trimming cost V 0 bases and J 12 bases, with 20 bases left between them. Germline-derived CDR1 and CDR2 are SGHVS and FNYEAQ. The CDR3 sequence is 16 residues long. The CDR3 DNA follows: TGTGCCAGCAGCTTAGCCGGACAGCGGCCGTCCATCGAACTGTTTTTT. Its translation: CASSLAGQRPSIELFF.

This clonotype showed up just a few times. The V call is TRBV20-1, the J call TRBJ2-7; 10 bases agree with TRBD2. The CDR3 has 16 amino acids. Germline CDR1 DFQATT, CDR2 SNEGSKA (reference sequence). After removal of 7 bases from V and 2 bases from J, the junction contained 14 bases not matched to a gene. This chain's CDR3 is CSGKILASGSPYEQYF. For the CDR3, the DNA is TGCAGTGGAAAAATTTTGGCTAGCGGGAGTCCCTACGAGCAGTACTTC.

With respect to this clonotype: Being one base from a much bigger clone, this may be a read error. The chain employs TRBV14 and TRBJ1-3, with D uncertain. CDR1 and CDR2 from the germline V gene are SGHDN and FVKESK. The length of the CDR3 is 14 residues. The CDR3 sequence: CAGSPRSSGNTIYF. Here the CDR3 DNA reads TGTGCCGGCAGCCCGCGGAGCTCTGGAAACACCATATATTTT.

This sequence joins TRBV10-2 and TRBJ2-7; a weak D match, TRBD2 (6 bases). The CDR3 runs 13 residues. The V and J ends lost 4 bases and 5 bases respectively, with 12 bases between them. CDR1 is WSHSY and CDR2 is SAAADI in the germline V gene. CDR3 in DNA: TGCGCCAGCAGTGCAGCGGGTGCCAACGAGCAGTACTTC. This translates into CASSAAGANEQYF.

The sample holds many counts of this clonotype. J is TRBJ1-3 and V is TRBV20-1; no clear D gene. V lost 5 bases, J lost 0 bases, and 11 bases lay in between. CDR1 and CDR2 from the germline V gene are DFQATT and SNEGSKA (reference sequence). The CDR3 is made up of 14 amino acids. Here the CDR3 DNA reads TGCAGTGCTGTCGGATCCAACTCTGGAAACACCATATATTTT. Its translation is CSAVGSNSGNTIYF.

This clonotype has a handful of counts. The rearrangement links TRBV27 to TRBJ2-7, with 8 bases identical to TRBD1. The CDR3 has 13 residues. V trimming: 4 bases; J trimming: 3 bases; junction bases outside the gene matches: 2. Germline V gives CDR1 MNHEY, CDR2 SMNVEV (reference sequence). CDR3 sequence reads: CASSSGGFYEQYF. The CDR3 coding sequence is TGTGCCAGCAGTTCAGGGGGCTTCTACGAGCAGTACTTC.

This clonotype appeared many times. The rearrangement uses TRBV5-1 and TRBJ2-2; tentatively, D is TRBD1 (6 bases). The germline CDR1 and CDR2 sequences are SGHRS and YFSETQ. V lost 2 bases and J lost 1, with 21 bases in between. CDR3 length: 19 amino acids. The CDR3 DNA reads as TGCGCCAGCAGCTTATTTGAGGCGCCAACAGGGTTGAACACCGGGGAGCTGTTTTTT. As protein: CASSLFEAPTGLNTGELFF.

For this clonotype: At one end, the junction sequence differs from germline, possibly due to a read error. V usage is TRBV20-1 and J usage is TRBJ2-1, with TRBD2 identical over 11 bases. CDR3 length: 15 residues. Germline V gene lookup returns CDR1 DFQATT and CDR2 SNEGSKA (reference sequence). The chain's CDR3 is CSASKLAGVIDEQSF. CDR3 DNA sequence: TGCAGTGCTTCAAAACTAGCGGGAGTGATCGATGAGCAGTCCTTC.

This clonotype was counted ten times or more. This chain links TRBV7-8 with TRBJ2-3; 7 nucleotides agree with TRBD2. The V gene's germline CDR1 is SGHVS and CDR2 FQNEAQ. This CDR3 has 15 amino acids. V lost 5 bases and J lost 0; bases outside the gene matches: 5. CDR3 in DNA: TGTGCCAGCAGCGTGACTAGCTCGAGCACAGATACGCAGTATTTT. Translated: CASSVTSSSTDTQYF.

This clonotype was detected many times. The J gene is TRBJ1-1, the V gene TRBV25-1; D not certain. The CDR3 is 13 residues long. Trimming shortened V by 1 base and J by 3 bases, and 6 bases separated the two germline ends. Germline-derived CDR1 and CDR2 are MGHDK and SYGVNS. CDR3 DNA: TGTGCCAGCAGTGAATGGGCAGACACTGAAGCTTTCTTT. This codes for CASSEWADTEAFF.

This clonotype was observed many times. V and J are TRBV28 and TRBJ1-3, with D possibly matching TRBD1 (6 bases). The CDR3 totals 15 residues. The V end lost 3 bases, the J end lost 0 bases, and 9 bases lay between the germline ends. The germline V gene has CDR1 MDHEN and CDR2 SYDVKM. The CDR3 region has the DNA TGTGCCAGCAGTTTTGACAGGCCCTCTGGAAACACCATATATTTT. Amino acids: CASSFDRPSGNTIYF. The entire variable domain, with the rest obtained from reference TRBV28 and TRBJ1-3, is as follows: DVKVTQSSRYLVKRTGEKVFLECVQDMDHENMFWYRQDPGLGLRLIYFSYDVKMKEKGDIPEGYSVSREKKERFSLILESASTNQTSMYLCASSFDRPSGNTIYFGEGSWLTVV.